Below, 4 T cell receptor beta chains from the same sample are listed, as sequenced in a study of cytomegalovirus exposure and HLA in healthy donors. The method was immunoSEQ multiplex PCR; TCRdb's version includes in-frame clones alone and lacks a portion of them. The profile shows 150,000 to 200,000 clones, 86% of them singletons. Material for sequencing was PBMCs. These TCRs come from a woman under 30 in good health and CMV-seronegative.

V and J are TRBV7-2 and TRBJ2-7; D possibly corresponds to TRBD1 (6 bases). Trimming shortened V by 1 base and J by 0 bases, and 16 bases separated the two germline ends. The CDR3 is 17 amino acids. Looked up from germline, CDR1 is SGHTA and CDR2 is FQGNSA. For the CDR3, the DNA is TGTGCCAGCAGCTTAGGTCTTTGGGACACCCGCTCCTACGAGCAGTACTTC. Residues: CASSLGLWDTRSYEQYF.

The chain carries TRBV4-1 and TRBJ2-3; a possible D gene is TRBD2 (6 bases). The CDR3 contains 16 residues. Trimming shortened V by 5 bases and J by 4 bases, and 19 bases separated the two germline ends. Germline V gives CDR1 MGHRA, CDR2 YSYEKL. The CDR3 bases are TGCGCCAGCAGCTCCCAGGAGGGAAAGGGGCCAGATACGCAGTATTTT. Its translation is CASSSQEGKGPDTQYF.

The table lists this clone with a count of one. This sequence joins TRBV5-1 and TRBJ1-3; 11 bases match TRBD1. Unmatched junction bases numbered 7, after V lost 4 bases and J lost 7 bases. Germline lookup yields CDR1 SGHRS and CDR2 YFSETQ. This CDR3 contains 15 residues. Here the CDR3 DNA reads TGCGCCAGCAGCATAGGACAGGGGGCAGAGAACACCATATATTTT. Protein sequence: CASSIGQGAENTIYF. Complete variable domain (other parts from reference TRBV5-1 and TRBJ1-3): KAGVTQTPRYLIKTRGQQVTLSCSPISGHRSVSWYQQTPGQGLQFLFEYFSETQRNKGNFPGRFSGRQFSNSRSEMNVSTLELGDSALYLCASSIGQGAENTIYFGEGSWLTVV.

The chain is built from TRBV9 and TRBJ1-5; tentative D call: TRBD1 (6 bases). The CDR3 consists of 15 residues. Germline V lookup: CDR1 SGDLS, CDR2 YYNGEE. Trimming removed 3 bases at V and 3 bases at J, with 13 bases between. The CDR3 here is CASSASQGINQPQHF. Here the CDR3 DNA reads TGTGCCAGCAGCGCCTCACAGGGCATCAATCAGCCCCAGCATTTT. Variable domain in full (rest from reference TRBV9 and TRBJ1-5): DSGVTQTPKHLITATGQRVTLRCSPRSGDLSVYWYQQSLDQGLQFLIQYYNGEERAKGNILERFSAQQFPDLHSELNLSSLELGDSALYFCASSASQGINQPQHFGDGTRLSIL.